One T cell receptor beta chain is described in this entry. Its specificity is unknown. The sorted Tregs were CD4+CD25+CD127-/low cells. CDR1 and CDR2 (germline): SGHRS, YFSETQ. CDR3 length: 14 residues. V lost 5 bases, J lost 4 bases, and 15 bases lay in between. Full-length variable regions came from constant-region reverse primers plus semi-nested Nested Universal Primer A PCR. One entry per CDR3 protein, called by TCRdb with MiXCR from the 5' RACE reads. The table has thousands of distinct CDR3 sequences, 40% to 55% seen once. The study, taken as a whole, reports: Tumor Tregs overlapped most with tumor, then blood, naive CD4+ cells. The TCR gene usage of tumor memory CD4+ T cells clustered together with blood and lymph node memory CD4+ cells and with lymph node naive CD4+ cells.

The chain uses TRBV5-1 and TRBJ1-1; D gene ambiguous. Sequencing input: Tregs sorted from a lymph node. The clonotype originates from a female donor with breast cancer. CDR3 DNA sequence: TGCGCCAGCAGTGAGGGTCGGATGGCCACTGAAGCTTTCTTT. It is translated as CASSEGRMATEAFF.